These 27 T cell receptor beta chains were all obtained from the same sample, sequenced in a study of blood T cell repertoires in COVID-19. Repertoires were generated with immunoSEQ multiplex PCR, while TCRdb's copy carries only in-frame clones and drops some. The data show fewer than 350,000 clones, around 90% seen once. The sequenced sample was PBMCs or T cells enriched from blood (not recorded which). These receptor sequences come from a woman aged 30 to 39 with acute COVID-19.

The CDR3 protein is CASNSGSPYEQYF. CDR3 nucleotides: TGTGCCAGCAACAGCGGGAGCCCCTACGAGCAGTACTTC. The chain recombines TRBV28 with TRBJ2-7; 8 bases line up with TRBD2. This CDR3 region has 13 residues. Trimming at V came to 7 bases and at J to 2 bases, leaving 4 bases not matched to a gene. Germline CDR1 and CDR2: MDHEN and SYDVKM.

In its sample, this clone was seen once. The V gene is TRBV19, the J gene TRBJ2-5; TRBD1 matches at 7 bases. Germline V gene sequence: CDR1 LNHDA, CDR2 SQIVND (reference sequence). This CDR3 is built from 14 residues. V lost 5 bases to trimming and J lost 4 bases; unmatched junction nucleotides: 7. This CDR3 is CASSANYRGETQYF. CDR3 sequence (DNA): TGTGCCAGTAGTGCAAATTACAGGGGAGAGACCCAGTACTTC.

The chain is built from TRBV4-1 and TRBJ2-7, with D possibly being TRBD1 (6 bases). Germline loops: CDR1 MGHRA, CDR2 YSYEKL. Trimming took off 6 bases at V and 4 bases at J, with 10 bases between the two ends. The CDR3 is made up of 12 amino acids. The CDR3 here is CASRGAGYEQYF. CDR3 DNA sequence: TGCGCCAGCAGGGGGGCGGGTTACGAGCAGTACTTC.

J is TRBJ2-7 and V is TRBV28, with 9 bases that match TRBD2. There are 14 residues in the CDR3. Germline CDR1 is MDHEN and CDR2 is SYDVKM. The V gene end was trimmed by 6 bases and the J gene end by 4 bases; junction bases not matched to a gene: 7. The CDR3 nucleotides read TGTGCCAGCAGACCTAGCGGGATGAATTACGAGCAGTACTTC. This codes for CASRPSGMNYEQYF.

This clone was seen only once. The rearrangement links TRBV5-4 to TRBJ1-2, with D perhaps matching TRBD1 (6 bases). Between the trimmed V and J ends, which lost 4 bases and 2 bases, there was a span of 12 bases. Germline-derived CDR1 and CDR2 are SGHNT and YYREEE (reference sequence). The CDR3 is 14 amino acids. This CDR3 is CASSLLGQNYGYTF. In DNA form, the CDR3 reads TGTGCCAGCAGCCTCCTGGGACAAAACTATGGCTACACCTTC.

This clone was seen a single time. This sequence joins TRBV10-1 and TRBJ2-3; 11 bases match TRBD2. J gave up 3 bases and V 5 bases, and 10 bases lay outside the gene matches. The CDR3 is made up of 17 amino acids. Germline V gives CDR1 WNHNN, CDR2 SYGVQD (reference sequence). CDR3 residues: CASSLKPGLAVTDTQYF. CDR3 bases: TGCGCCAGCAGTCTCAAACCGGGACTAGCGGTGACAGATACGCAGTATTTT.

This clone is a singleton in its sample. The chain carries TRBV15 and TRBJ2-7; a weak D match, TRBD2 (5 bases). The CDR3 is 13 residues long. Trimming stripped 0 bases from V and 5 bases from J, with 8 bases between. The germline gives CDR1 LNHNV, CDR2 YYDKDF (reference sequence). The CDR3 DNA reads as TGTGCCACCAGCAGAGACCCCGGGGACGAGCAGTACTTC. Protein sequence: CATSRDPGDEQYF.

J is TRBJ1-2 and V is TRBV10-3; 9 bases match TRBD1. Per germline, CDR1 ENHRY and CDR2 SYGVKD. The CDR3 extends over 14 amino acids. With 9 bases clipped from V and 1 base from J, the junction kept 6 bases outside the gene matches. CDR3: CAMGDREGNYGYTF. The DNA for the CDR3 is TGTGCCATGGGGGACAGGGAGGGTAACTATGGCTACACCTTC.

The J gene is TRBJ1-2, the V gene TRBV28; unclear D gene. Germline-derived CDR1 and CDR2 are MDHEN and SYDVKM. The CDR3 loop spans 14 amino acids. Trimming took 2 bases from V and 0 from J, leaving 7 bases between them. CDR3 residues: CASSLGSTNYGYTF. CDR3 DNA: TGTGCCAGCAGTTTAGGCAGTACTAACTATGGCTACACCTTC.

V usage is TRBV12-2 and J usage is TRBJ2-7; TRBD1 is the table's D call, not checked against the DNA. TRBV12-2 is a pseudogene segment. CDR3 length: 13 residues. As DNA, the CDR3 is TGTGCAAGTCGCCACCGGACAGGGGCCGAGCAGTACTTC. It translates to CASRHRTGAEQYF.

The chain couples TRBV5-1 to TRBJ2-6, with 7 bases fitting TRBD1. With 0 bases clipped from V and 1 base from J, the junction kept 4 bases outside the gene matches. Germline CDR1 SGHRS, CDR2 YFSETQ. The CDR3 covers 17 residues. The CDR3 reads CASSLDGRGSGANVLTF. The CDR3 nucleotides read TGCGCCAGCAGCTTGGACGGCAGGGGGTCTGGGGCCAACGTCCTGACTTTC.

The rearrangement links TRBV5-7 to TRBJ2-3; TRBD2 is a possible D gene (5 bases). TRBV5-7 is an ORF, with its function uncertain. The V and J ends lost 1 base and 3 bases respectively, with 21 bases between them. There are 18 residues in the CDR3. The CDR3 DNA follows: TGTGCCAGCAGCTTGTATGGTGACAACCGAGGGATGACAGATACGCAGTATTTT. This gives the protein CASSLYGDNRGMTDTQYF.

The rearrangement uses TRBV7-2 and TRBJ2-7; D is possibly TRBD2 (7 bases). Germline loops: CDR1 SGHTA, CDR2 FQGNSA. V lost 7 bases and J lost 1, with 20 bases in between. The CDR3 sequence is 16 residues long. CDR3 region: CASTHAGGRSSYEQYF. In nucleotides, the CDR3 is TGTGCCAGCACCCACGCCGGGGGGCGCTCGTCCTACGAGCAGTACTTC.

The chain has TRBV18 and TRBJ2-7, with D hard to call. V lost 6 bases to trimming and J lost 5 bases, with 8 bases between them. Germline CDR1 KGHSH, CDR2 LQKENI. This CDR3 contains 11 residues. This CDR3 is CASSQNDEQYF. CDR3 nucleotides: TGTGCCAGCTCTCAGAACGACGAGCAGTACTTC.

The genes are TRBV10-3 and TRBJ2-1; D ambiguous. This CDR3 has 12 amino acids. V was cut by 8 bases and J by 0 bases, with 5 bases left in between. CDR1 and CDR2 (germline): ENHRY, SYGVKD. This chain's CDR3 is CAIGSSYNEQFF. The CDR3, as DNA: TGTGCCATCGGCAGCTCCTACAATGAGCAGTTCTTC.

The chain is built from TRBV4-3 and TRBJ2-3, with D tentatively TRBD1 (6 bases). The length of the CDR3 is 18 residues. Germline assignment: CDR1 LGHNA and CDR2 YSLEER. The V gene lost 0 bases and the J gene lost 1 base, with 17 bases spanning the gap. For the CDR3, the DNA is TGCGCCAGCAGCCAAGATTACGGAAGGGGGATCGGCACAGATACGCAGTATTTT. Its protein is CASSQDYGRGIGTDTQYF.

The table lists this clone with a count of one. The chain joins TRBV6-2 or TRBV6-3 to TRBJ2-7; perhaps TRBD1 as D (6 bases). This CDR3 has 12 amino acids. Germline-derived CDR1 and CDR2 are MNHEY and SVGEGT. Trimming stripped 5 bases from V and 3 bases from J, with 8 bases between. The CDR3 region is CASSRDNYEQYF. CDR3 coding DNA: TGTGCCAGCAGTAGGGACAACTACGAGCAGTACTTC.

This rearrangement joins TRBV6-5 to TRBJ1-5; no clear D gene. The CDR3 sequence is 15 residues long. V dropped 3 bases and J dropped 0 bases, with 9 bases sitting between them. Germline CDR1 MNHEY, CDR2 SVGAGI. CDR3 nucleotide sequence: TGTGCCAGCAGTTATCTCCTCTATAGCAATCAGCCCCAGCATTTT. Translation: CASSYLLYSNQPQHF.

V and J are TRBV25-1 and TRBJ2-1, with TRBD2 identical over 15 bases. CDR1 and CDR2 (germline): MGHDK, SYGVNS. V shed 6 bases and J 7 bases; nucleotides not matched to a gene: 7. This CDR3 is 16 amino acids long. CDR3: CASSGLAGGFGNEQFF. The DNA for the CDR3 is TGTGCCAGCAGCGGACTAGCGGGAGGGTTTGGGAATGAGCAGTTCTTC.

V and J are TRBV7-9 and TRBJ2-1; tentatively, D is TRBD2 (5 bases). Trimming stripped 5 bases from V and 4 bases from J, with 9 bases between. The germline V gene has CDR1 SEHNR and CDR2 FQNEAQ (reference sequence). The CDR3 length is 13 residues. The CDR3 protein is CASSHGEYNEQFF. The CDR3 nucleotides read TGTGCCAGCAGCCACGGGGAATACAATGAGCAGTTCTTC.

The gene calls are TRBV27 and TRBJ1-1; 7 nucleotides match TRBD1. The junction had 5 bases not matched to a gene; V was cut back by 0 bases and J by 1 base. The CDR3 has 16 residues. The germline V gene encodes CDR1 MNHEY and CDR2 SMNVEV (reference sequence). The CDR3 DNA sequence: TGTGCCAGCAGTTTATCGACAGGGTTGGGGAACACTGAAGCTTTCTTT. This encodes CASSLSTGLGNTEAFF.

CDR3 DNA: TGCGCCAGCAGCTTGACCCCAGGAGGGGACGGGGAGCTGTTTTTT. Protein product: CASSLTPGGDGELFF. The chain employs TRBV5-1 and TRBJ2-2; perhaps TRBD2 as D (6 bases). V was shortened by 1 base and J by 7 bases, with 14 bases between the two germline ends. The CDR3 runs 15 residues. CDR1 and CDR2 (germline): SGHRS, YFSETQ.

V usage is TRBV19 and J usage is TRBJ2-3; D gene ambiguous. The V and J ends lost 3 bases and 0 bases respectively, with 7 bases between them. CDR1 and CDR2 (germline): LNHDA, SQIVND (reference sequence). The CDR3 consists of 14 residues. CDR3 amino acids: CASSMGRSTDTQYF. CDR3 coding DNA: TGTGCCAGTAGTATGGGCCGTAGCACAGATACGCAGTATTTT.

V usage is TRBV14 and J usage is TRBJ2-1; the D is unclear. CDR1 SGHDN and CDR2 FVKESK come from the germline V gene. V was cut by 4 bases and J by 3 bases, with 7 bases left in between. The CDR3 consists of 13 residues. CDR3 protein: CASSPAGYNEQFF. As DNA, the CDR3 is TGTGCCAGCAGCCCGGCAGGCTACAATGAGCAGTTCTTC.

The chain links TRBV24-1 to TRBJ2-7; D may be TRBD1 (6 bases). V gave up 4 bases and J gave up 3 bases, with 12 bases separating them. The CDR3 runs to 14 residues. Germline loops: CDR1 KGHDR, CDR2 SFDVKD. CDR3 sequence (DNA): TGTGCCACCAGTGACCCGGACAGAGGCTACGAGCAGTACTTC. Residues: CATSDPDRGYEQYF.

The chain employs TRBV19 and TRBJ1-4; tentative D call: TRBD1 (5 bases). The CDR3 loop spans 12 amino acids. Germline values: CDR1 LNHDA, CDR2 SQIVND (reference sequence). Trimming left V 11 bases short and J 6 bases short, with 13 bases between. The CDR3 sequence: CACGGLYEKLFF. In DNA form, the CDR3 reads TGTGCCTGCGGGGGACTCTATGAAAAACTGTTTTTT.

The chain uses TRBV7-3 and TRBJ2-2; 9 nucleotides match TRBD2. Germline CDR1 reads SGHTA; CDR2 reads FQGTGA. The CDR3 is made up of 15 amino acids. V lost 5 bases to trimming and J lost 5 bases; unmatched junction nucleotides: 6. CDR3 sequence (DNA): TGTGCCAGCAGCACCGGGACTAGCTCAACCGGGGAGCTGTTTTTT. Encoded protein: CASSTGTSSTGELFF.